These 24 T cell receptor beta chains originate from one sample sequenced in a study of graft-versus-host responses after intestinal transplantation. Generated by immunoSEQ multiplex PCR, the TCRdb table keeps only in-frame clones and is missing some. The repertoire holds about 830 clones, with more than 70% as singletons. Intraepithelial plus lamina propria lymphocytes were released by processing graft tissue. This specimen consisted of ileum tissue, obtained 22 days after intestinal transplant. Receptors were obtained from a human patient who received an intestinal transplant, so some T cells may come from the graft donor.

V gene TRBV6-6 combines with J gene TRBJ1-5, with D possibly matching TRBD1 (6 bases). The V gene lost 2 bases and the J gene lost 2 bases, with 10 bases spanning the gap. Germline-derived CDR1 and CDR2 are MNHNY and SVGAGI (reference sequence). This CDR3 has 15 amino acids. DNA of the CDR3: TGTGCCAGCAGTTACAGGGGGTTGCGCAATCAGCCCCAGCATTTT. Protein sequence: CASSYRGLRNQPQHF.

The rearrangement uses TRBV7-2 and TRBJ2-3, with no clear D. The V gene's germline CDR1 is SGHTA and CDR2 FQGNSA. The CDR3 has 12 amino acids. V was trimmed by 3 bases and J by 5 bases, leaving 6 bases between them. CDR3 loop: CASSFFIDTQYF. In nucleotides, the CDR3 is TGTGCCAGCAGCTTTTTCATAGATACGCAGTATTTT.

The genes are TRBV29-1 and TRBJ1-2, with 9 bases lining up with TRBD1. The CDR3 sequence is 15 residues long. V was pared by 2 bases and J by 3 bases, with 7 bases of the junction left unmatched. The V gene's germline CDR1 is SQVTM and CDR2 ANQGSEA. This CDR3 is CSVERHRGRDYGYTF. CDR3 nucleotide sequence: TGCAGCGTTGAAAGGCACAGGGGGCGAGACTATGGCTACACCTTC.

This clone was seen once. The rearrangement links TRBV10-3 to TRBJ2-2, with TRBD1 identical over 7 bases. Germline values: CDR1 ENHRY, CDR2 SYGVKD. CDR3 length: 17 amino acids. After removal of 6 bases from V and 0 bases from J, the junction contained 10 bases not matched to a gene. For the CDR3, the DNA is TGTGCCATCAGCCAACCCCCCGGGACAGCGAACACCGGGGAGCTGTTTTTT. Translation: CAISQPPGTANTGELFF.

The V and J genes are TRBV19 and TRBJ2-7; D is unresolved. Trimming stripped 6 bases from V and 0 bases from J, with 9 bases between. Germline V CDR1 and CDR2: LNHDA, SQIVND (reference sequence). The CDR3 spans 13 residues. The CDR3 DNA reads TGTGCCAGTAGGCCCGATAGCTCCTACGAGCAGTACTTC. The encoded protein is CASRPDSSYEQYF.

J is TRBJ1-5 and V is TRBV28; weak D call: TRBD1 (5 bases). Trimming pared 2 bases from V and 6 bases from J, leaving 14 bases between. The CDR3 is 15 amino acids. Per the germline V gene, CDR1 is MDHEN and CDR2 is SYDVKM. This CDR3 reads CASSLTPGGAQPQHF. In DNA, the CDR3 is TGTGCCAGCAGTTTAACCCCCGGGGGTGCTCAGCCCCAGCATTTT.

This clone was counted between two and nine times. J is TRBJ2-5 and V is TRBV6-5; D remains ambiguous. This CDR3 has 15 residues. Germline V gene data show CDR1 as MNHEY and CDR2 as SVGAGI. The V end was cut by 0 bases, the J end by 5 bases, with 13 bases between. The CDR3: CASSYSDGWWETQYF. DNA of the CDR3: TGTGCCAGCAGTTACTCTGACGGTTGGTGGGAGACCCAGTACTTC.

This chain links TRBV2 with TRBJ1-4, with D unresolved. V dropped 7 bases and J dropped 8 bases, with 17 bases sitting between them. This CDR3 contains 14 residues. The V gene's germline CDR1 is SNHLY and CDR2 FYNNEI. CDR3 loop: CASNPRDQREKLFF. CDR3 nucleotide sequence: TGTGCCAGCAACCCCCGAGATCAGAGGGAAAAACTGTTTTTT.

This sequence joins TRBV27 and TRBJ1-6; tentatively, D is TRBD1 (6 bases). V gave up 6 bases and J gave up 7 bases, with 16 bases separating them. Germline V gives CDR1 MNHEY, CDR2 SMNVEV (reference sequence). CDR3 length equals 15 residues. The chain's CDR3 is CASRLTGLYNSPLHF. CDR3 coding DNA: TGTGCCAGCAGACTTACAGGGTTGTACAATTCACCCCTCCACTTT.

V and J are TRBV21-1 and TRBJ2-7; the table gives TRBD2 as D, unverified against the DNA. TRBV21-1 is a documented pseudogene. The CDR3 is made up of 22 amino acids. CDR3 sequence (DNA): TGTGCCAGCAGCAAAGTGGGACGTGCAAGCGGGAGTGGGGGGAACAACTCCTACGAGCAGTACTTC. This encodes CASSKVGRASGSGGNNSYEQYF.

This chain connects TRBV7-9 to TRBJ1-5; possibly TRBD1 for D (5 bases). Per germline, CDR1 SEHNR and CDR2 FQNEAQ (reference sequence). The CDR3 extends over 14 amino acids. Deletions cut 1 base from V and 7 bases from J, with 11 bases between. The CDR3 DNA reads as TGTGCCAGCAGCTTAGAAGGGGCCCACCAGCCCCAGCATTTT. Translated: CASSLEGAHQPQHF.

The CDR3 sequence: CASSLSDWGDNEQFF. DNA of the CDR3: TGTGCCAGCAGCTTAAGCGACTGGGGAGACAATGAGCAGTTCTTC. This rearrangement joins TRBV7-4 to TRBJ2-1, with a weak D call TRBD2 (5 bases). CDR3 length: 15 residues. V was pared by 2 bases and J by 5 bases, with 13 bases between. CDR1 is SGHVT, CDR2 SQSDAQ, per germline. The complete variable domain, with remaining parts taken from reference TRBV7-4 and TRBJ2-1, reads GAGVSQSPRYKVAKRGRDVALRCDSISGHVTLYWYRQTLGQGSEVLTYSQSDAQRDKSGRPSGRFSAERPERSVSTLKIQRTEQGDSAVYLCASSLSDWGDNEQFFGPGTRLTVL.

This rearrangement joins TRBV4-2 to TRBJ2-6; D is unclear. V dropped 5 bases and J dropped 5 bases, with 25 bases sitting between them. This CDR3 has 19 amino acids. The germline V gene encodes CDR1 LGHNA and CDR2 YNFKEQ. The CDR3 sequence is CASSVSAKGLQSRANVLTF. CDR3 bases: TGTGCCAGCAGCGTGAGCGCCAAAGGTTTACAAAGTCGGGCCAACGTCCTGACTTTC.

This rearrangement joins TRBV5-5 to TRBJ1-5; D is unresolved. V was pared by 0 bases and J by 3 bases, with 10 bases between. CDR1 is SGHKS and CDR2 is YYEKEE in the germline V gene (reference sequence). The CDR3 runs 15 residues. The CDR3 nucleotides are TGTGCCAGCAGCTTGGGACCGAGTCTCAATCAGCCCCAGCATTTT. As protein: CASSLGPSLNQPQHF.

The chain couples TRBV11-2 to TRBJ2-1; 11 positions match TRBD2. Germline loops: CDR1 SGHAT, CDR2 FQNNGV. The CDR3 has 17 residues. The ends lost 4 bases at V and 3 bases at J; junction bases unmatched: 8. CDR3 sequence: CASSSFPTSGVYNEQFF. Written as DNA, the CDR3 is TGTGCCAGCAGCTCTTTCCCGACTAGCGGGGTCTACAATGAGCAGTTCTTC.

CDR3 region: CASRDRIGEQFF. The DNA for the CDR3 is TGTGCCAGCAGGGACAGGATTGGTGAGCAGTTCTTC. This chain connects TRBV7-3 to TRBJ2-1; 7 bases are shared with TRBD1. Trimming removed 6 bases from V and 9 bases from J; junction bases left unmatched: 5. The germline V gene has CDR1 SGHTA and CDR2 FQGTGA. There are 12 residues in the CDR3.

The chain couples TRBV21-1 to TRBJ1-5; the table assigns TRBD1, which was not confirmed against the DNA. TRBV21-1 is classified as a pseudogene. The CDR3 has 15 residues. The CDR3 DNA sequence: TGTGCCAGCAACCCGACACTTCATAGCAATCAGCCCCAGCATTTT. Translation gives CASNPTLHSNQPQHF.

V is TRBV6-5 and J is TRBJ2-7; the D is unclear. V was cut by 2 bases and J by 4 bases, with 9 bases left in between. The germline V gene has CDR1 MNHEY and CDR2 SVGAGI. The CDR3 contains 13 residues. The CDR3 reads CASSYRIGYEQYF. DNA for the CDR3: TGTGCCAGCAGTTACCGAATCGGATACGAGCAGTACTTC.

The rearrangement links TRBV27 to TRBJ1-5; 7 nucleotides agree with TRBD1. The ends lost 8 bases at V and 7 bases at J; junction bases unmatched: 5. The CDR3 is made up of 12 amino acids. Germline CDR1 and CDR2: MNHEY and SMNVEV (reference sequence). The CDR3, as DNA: TGTGCCAGCCCTTACAGGGGCCAGCCCCAGCATTTT. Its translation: CASPYRGQPQHF.

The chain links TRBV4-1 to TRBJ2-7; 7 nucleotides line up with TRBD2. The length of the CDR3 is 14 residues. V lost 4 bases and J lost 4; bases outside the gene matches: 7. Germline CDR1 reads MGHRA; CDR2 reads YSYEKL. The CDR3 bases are TGCGCCAGCAGCCCGGTCCAGGGAGGGTACGAGCAGTACTTC. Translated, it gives CASSPVQGGYEQYF.

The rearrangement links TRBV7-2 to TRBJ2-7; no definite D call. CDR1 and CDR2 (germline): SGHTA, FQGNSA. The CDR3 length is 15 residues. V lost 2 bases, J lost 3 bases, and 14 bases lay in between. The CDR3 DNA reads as TGTGCCAGCAGCTTACAGTTGGGCCTGGGCTACGAGCAGTACTTC. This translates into CASSLQLGLGYEQYF.

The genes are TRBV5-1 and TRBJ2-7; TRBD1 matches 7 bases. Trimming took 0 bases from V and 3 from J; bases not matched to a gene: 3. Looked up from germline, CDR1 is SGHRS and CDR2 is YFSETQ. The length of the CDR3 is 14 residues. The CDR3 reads CASSLGPGGYEQYF. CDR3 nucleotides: TGCGCCAGCAGCTTGGGGCCAGGGGGCTACGAGCAGTACTTC.

The CDR3 here is CASRGLADFTDTQYF. CDR3 nucleotide sequence: TGTGCCAGCCGGGGACTAGCGGACTTCACAGATACGCAGTATTTT. V is TRBV25-1 and J is TRBJ2-3; 11 nucleotides agree with TRBD2. Per germline, CDR1 MGHDK and CDR2 SYGVNS. V gave up 8 bases and J gave up 2 bases; unmatched junction bases: 6. The CDR3 consists of 15 residues.

This CDR3 is CASSLGLAYSYNEQFF. In DNA form, the CDR3 reads TGTGCCAGCAGCTTAGGACTAGCGTACTCCTACAATGAGCAGTTCTTC. The chain joins TRBV5-4 to TRBJ2-1; 9 bases line up with TRBD2. With 2 bases clipped from V and 0 bases from J, the junction kept 3 bases outside the gene matches. Germline V gene data show CDR1 as SGHNT and CDR2 as YYREEE (reference sequence). The CDR3 runs to 16 residues.